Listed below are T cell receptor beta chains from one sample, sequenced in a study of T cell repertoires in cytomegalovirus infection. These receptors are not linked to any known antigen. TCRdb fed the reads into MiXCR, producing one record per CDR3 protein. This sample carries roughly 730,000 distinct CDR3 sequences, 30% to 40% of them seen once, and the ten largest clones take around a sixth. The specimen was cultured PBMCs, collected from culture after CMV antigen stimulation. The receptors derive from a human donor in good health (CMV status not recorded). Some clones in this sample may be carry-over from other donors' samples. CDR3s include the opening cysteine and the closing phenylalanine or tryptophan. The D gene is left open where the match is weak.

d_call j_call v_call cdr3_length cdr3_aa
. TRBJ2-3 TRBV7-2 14 CASSFSRGGDTQYF
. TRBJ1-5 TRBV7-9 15 CASSLIGGAGQPQHF
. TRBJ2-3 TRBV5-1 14 CASSLSLPGDTQYF
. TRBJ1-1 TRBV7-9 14 CASSLMGPNTEAFF
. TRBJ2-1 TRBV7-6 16 CASSLQGMKSYNEQFF
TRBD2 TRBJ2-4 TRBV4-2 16 CASSQDMPAGANIQYF
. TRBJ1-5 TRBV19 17 CASSPTLGGVSNQPQHF
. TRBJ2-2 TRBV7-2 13 CASSLVVSGELFF
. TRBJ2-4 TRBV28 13 CASSSLTPNIQYF
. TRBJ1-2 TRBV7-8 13 CASSPNGGRGYTF
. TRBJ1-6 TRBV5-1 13 CASSLDQDSPLHF
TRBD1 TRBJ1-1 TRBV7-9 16 CASSYRPRDRGAEAFF
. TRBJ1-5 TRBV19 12 CASSHSNQPQHF
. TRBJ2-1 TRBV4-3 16 CASSQVTNRASNEQFF
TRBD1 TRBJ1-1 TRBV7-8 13 CASSLEQGAEAFF
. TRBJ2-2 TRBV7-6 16 CASSILLGQNTGELFF
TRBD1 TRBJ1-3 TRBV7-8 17 CASSLTQTGTEGNTIYF
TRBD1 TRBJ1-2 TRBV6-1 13 CASTRTGDYGYTF
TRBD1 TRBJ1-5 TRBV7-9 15 CASSRFNRGNQPQHF
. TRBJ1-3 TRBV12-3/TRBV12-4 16 CASSLATTGWGNTIYF
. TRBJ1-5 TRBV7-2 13 CASSFLYNQPQHF
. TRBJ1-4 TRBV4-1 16 CASSQDEGANGEKLFF
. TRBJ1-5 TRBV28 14 CASSLQGLDQPQHF
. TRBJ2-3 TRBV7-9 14 CASSLEETRDTQYF
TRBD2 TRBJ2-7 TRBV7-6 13 CASSPFPGGEQYF
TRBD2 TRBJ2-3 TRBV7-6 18 CASSGLAGPPVDPDTQYF
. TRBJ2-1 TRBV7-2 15 CASRLTSQGPVEQFF
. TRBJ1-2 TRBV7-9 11 CASSLIGGYTF
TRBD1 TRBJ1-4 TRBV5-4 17 CASSLWAGGMVNEKLFF
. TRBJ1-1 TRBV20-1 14 CSAFNKKPNTEAFF
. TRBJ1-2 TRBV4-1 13 CASRRAGENGYTF
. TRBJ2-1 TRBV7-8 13 CASSAGPPNEQFF
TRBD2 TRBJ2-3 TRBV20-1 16 CSARDPGTSGTDTQYF
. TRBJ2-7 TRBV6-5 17 CASSSSSLGGGHYEQYF
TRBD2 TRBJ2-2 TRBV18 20 CASSPPRASGRVRNTGELFF
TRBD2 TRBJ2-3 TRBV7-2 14 CASSSLGTSIPQYF
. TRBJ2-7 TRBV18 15 CASSASQTDGLEQYF
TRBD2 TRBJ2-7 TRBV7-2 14 CASSLGLIAGAKYF
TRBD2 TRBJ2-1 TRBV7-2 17 CASSPQGLRLAGTEQFF
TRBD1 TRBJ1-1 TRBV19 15 CASSITGGPNTEAFF
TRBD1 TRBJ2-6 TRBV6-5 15 CASSPTGGGANVLTF
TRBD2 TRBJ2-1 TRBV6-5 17 CASSRGGAGGFPNEQFF
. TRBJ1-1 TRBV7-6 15 CASSLALSGNTEAFF
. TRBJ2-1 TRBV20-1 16 CSARGGGRQGYNEQFF
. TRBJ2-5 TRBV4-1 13 CASSQWRKETQYF
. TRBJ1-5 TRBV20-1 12 CSASQFNQPQHF
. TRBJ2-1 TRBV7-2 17 CASSPRGAASSYNEQFF
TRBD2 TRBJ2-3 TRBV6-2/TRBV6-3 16 CASRKTGGSGTDTQYF
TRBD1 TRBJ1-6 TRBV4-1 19 CASSQVLGQRGIYNSPLHF
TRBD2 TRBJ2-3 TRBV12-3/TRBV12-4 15 CASSLSGVSTDTQYF
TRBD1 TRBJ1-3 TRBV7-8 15 CASSPRGLAGNTIYF
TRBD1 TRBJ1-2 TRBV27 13 CASSFTGETPYTF
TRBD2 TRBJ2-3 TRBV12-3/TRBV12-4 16 CASSGLRLAGADTQYF
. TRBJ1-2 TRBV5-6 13 CASSFIGAGGYTF